The text below deals with one T cell receptor beta chain. Antigen unknown. The sample comes from a study of graft-versus-host responses after intestinal transplantation. Looking at the study overall: Uniformly, recipients were administered anti-thymocyte globulin induction with subsequent tacrolimus and steroids for approximately three years. Study results and caveats: GvH clones detected in recipient marrow included some appearing first in ileum or blood.

CDR3 length equals 14 residues. Germline CDR1 is SNHLY and CDR2 is FYNNEI. V lost 8 bases and J lost 1; bases outside the gene matches: 7. The repertoire was sequenced with immunoSEQ multiplex PCR; TCRdb's copy has only in-frame clones and lacks some. The repertoire includes roughly 110,000 clones, around 90% of them detected once, and approximately 0.22% sits in the top ten. The chain links TRBV2 to TRBJ2-7; 8 bases align to TRBD1. Sequences were derived from unstimulated CD4+ T cells sorted from spleen or lymph node cells, sampled before transplant. This receptor was obtained from a human donor who was the organ donor for an intestinal transplant. This chain's CDR3 is CASGDRRNSYEQYF. CDR3 sequence (DNA): TGTGCCAGCGGGGACAGGCGAAATTCCTACGAGCAGTACTTC.